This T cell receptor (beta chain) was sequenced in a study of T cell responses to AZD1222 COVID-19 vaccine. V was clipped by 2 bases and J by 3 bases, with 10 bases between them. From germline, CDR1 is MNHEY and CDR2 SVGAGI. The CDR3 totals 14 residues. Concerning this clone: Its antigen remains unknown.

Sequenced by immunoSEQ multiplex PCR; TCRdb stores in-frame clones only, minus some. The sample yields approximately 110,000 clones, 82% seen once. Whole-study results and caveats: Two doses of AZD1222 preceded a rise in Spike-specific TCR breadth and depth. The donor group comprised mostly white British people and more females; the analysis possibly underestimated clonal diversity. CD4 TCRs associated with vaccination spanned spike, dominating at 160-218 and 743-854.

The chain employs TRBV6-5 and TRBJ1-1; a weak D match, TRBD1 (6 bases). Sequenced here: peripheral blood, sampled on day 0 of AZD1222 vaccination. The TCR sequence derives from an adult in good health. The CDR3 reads CASSYGGRDTEAFF. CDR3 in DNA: TGTGCCAGCAGTTACGGGGGGCGTGACACTGAAGCTTTCTTT.